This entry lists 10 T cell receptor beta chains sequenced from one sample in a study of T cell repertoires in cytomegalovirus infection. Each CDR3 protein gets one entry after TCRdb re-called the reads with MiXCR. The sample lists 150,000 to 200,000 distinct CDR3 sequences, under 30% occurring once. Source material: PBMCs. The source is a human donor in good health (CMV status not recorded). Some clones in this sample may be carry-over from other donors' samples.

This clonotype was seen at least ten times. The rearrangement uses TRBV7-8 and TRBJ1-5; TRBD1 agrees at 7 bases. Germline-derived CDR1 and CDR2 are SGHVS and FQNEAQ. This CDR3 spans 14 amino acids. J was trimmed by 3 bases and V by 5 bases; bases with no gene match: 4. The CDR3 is CASSPGTVNQPQHF. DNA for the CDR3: TGTGCCAGCAGCCCCGGGACAGTCAATCAGCCCCAGCATTTT. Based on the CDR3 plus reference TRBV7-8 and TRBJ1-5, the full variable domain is GAGVSQSPRYKVAKRGQDVALRCDPISGHVSLFWYQQALGQGPEFLTYFQNEAQLDKSGLPSDRFFAERPEGSVSTLKIQRTQQEDSAVYLCASSPGTVNQPQHFGDGTRLSIL.

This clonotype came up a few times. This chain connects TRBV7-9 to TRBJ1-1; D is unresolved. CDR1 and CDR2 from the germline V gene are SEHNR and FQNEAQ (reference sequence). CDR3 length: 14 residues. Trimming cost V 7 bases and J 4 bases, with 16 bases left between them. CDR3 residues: CASTSGIGSTEAFF. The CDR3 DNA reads TGTGCCAGCACCTCGGGAATCGGAAGCACTGAAGCTTTCTTT. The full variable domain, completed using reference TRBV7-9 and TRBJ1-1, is DTGVSQNPRHKITKRGQNVTFRCDPISEHNRLYWYRQTLGQGPEFLTYFQNEAQLEKSRLLSDRFSAERPKGSFSTLEIQRTEQGDSAMYLCASTSGIGSTEAFFGQGTRLTVV.

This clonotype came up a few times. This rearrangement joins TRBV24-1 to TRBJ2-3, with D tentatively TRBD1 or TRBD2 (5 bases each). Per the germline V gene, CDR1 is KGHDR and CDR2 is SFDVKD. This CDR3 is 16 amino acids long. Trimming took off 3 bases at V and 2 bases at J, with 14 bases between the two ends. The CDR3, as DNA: TGTGCCACCAGTGATCCCTCCCGGGACCTCACAGATACGCAGTATTTT. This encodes CATSDPSRDLTDTQYF.

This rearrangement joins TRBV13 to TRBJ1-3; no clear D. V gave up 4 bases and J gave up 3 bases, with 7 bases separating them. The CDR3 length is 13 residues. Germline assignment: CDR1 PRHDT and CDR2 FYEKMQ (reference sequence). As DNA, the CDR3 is TGTGCCAGCAGCTACGAAGTTGGAAACACCATATATTTT. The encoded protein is CASSYEVGNTIYF.

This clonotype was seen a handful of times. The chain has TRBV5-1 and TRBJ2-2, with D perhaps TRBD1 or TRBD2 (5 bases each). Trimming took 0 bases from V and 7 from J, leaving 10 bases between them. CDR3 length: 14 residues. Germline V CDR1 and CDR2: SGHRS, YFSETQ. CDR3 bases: TGCGCCAGCAGCTTGGCGAGGGGCGACGGGGAGCTGTTTTTT. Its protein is CASSLARGDGELFF.

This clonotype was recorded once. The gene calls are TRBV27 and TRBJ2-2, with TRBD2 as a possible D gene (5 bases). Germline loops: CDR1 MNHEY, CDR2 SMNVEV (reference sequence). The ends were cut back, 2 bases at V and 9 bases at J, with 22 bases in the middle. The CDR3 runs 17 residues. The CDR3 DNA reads TGTGCCAGCAGTTTACTACCCAGTGAGCGGCAGTCTCGGGAGCTGTTTTTT. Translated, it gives CASSLLPSERQSRELFF.

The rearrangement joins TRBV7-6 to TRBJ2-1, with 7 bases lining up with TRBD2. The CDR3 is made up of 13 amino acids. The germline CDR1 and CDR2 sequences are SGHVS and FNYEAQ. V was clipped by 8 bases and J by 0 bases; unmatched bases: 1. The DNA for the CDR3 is TGTGCCAGCGGGAGGGACTCCTACAATGAGCAGTTCTTC. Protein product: CASGRDSYNEQFF.

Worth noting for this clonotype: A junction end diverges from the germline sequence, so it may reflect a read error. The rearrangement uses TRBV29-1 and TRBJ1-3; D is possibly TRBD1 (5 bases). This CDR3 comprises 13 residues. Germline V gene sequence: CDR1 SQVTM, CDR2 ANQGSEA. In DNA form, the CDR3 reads TGCAGCGTTGTGGGGCCCTCTGTAAACACCATATATTTT. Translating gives CSVVGPSVNTIYF.

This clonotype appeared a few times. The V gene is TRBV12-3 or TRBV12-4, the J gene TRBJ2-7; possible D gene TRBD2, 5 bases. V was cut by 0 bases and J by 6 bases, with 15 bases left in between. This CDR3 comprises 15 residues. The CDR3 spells CASSLAARDYSEQYF. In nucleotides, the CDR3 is TGTGCCAGCAGTTTAGCGGCACGGGATTATAGCGAGCAGTACTTC.

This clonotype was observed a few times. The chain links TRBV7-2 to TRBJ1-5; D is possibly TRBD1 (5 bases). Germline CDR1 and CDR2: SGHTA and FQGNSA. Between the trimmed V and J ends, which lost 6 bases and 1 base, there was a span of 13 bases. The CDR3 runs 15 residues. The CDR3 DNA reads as TGTGCCAGCAGAGACAGTGTTGGGAGCAATCAGCCCCAGCATTTT. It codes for CASRDSVGSNQPQHF.